This T cell receptor (beta chain) was obtained from a study of cytomegalovirus exposure and HLA in healthy donors. Whole-study context: When over 300 donors were genotyped, just over 80% of them were found to fall in the Caucasian-associated ancestry cluster.

Study conclusions and caveats: Most CMV-associated TCR beta chains appeared HLA-restricted in a later analysis. Immune exposure information comprised only CMV serostatus.

The PCR was carried out with 60 Vbeta primers and 13 Jbeta primers. Repertoires were generated with immunoSEQ multiplex PCR, while TCRdb's copy carries only in-frame clones and drops some. The sample yields about 140,000 clones, 65% to 70% seen once. Remarks on this clone: Its antigen remains unknown.

This clonotype was obtained from a young man in good health and CMV-seropositive. The material sequenced was PBMCs.

The DNA of the CDR3 is TGTGCCAGCAGCCGAACTAGCGGGGGCTACGAGCAGTACTTC. Amino acid sequence: CASSRTSGGYEQYF. This chain uses TRBV11-2 with TRBJ2-7; 11 nucleotides align to TRBD2. This CDR3 is 14 amino acids long. Germline lookup yields CDR1 SGHAT and CDR2 FQNNGV. After removal of 5 bases from V and 3 bases from J, the junction contained 3 bases not matched to a gene.